The clone carrying this T cell receptor (beta chain) was seen just once. Unique molecular identifiers featured in how the TCRbeta library was prepared. Via MiXCR, TCRdb re-called the PCR reads, giving one row per CDR3 protein. Counted here are roughly 400,000 distinct CDR3 sequences, roughly 22% occurring once; the ten biggest clones make up approximately 3.8%. The CDR3 runs to 14 residues. Germline CDR1 is SNHLY and CDR2 is FYNNEI. V lost 2 bases to trimming and J lost 2 bases, with 10 bases between them. These data are taken from a study of T-cell reconstitution after alpha-beta-depleted transplantation in children.

The material was PBMCs from the stem cell graft donor, obtained from the stem cell graft. The receptor comes from a human donor who donated a stem cell graft to a child with acute myeloid leukemia. The chain carries TRBV2 and TRBJ2-7; D might be TRBD2 (5 bases). For the CDR3, the DNA is TGTGCCAGCAGTGAATTAGCGACTCCCTACGAGCAGTACTTC. Its translation is CASSELATPYEQYF.